These 8 T cell receptor beta chains share one sample of origin, sequenced in a study of blood T cell repertoires in COVID-19. Libraries were prepared by immunoSEQ multiplex PCR; TCRdb keeps only in-frame clonotypes and omits some of them. Here the sample spans hundreds of thousands of clones, under 90% being singletons. The specimen sequenced was PBMCs or T cells enriched from blood (not recorded which). Source of these receptors: a woman aged 55-70 years who had recovered from COVID-19.

The chain employs TRBV6-6 and TRBJ2-1; 16 bases line up with TRBD2. The CDR3 is 20 amino acids. V trimming: 6 bases; J trimming: 1 base; junction bases outside the gene matches: 12. CDR1 and CDR2 (germline): MNHNY, SVGAGI (reference sequence). The CDR3 coding sequence is TGTGCCAGCAGCAACCCGGGACTAGCGGGAGGGCCCTTATCCTACAATGAGCAGTTCTTC. It specifies CASSNPGLAGGPLSYNEQFF.

This sequence joins TRBV20-1 and TRBJ2-3; D not certain. V lost 3 bases and J lost 6, with 10 bases in between. The length of the CDR3 is 12 residues. Germline values: CDR1 DFQATT, CDR2 SNEGSKA (reference sequence). The CDR3 reads CSASDHKDTQYF. The DNA of the CDR3 is TGCAGTGCTAGTGACCACAAGGATACGCAGTATTTT.

The chain links TRBV10-1 to TRBJ1-4, with D uncertain. From germline, CDR1 is WNHNN and CDR2 SYGVQD (reference sequence). The CDR3 has 13 residues. V shed 6 bases and J shed 5 bases, with 10 bases lying between them. In nucleotides, the CDR3 is TGCGCCAGCAGCACAGAAGAAAATGAAAAACTGTTTTTT. This sequence encodes CASSTEENEKLFF.

In its sample, this clone was seen many times. The J gene is TRBJ2-5, the V gene TRBV7-2; 11 nucleotides match TRBD2. The ends lost 2 bases at V and 4 bases at J; junction bases unmatched: 9. CDR3 length: 17 residues. The germline V gene encodes CDR1 SGHTA and CDR2 FQGNSA. The chain's CDR3 is CASSLPSTSGVGETQYF. The DNA of the CDR3 is TGTGCCAGCAGCTTACCCTCGACTAGCGGGGTGGGAGAGACCCAGTACTTC.

The gene calls are TRBV6-5 and TRBJ1-2, with TRBD1 matching 7 bases. This CDR3 has 16 amino acids. V lost 0 bases and J lost 0; bases outside the gene matches: 4. Germline CDR1 is MNHEY and CDR2 is SVGAGI. The DNA of the CDR3 is TGTGCCAGCAGTTACTCGATAACAGGGGCTAACTATGGCTACACCTTC. Amino acid sequence: CASSYSITGANYGYTF.

The J gene is TRBJ1-2, the V gene TRBV5-4; perhaps TRBD1 as D (5 bases). The CDR3 length is 13 residues. V lost 3 bases to trimming and J lost 2 bases, with 8 bases between them. Per the germline V gene, CDR1 is SGHNT and CDR2 is YYREEE (reference sequence). The DNA for the CDR3 is TGTGCCAGCAGCTGGCAGGGAAACTATGGCTACACCTTC. Translated, it gives CASSWQGNYGYTF.

The chain recombines TRBV4-1 with TRBJ1-2; 7 bases fit TRBD1. Germline-derived CDR1 and CDR2 are MGHRA and YSYEKL. The CDR3 loop spans 15 amino acids. V dropped 4 bases and J dropped 7; count of bases not matched to a gene: 12. CDR3 region: CASSRVVQGEGGYTF. The CDR3 DNA follows: TGCGCCAGCAGCCGGGTGGTGCAGGGGGAAGGTGGCTACACCTTC.

The chain joins TRBV14 to TRBJ2-2, with a weak D call TRBD1 (6 bases). Germline V gene sequence: CDR1 SGHDN, CDR2 FVKESK. The CDR3 runs to 17 residues. Trimming removed 1 base from V and 6 bases from J, with 18 bases in between. For the CDR3, the DNA is TGTGCCAGCAGCCAAGCCCGAGCCACAGGGCGGGCCGGGGAGCTGTTTTTT. Translation: CASSQARATGRAGELFF.